This TCR beta chain derives from a study of shared clonotypes between healthy human individuals (dated by TCRdb to the early 2020s). Concerning the study at large: The cohort included three men and a couple of women between 18 and 49 years of age. For each donor, CD4 naive and CD4 memory were each run on three plates, CD8 naive on two plates, and CD8 memory on one plate. Blood TCR repertoires of roughly five healthy adults were deeply sequenced to estimate repertoire size and the extent of clonotype sharing between individuals. To increase sequencing depth and limit assay-specific biases, different laboratories used diverse techniques to prepare libraries and sequence TCR repertoires. Leukapheresis yielded between about 0.85 and 10 billion PBMCs per donor. Here is what the overall study found, with its caveats: When several donors were compared, the shared fraction of clonotypes was about 5% for naive CD4, approximately 3.5% for naive CD8, 2% to 2.5% for memory CD4, and roughly 0.4% for memory CD8. Sampling was limited to blood, and TCR repertoires in tissue likely differ from TCR repertoires in blood. Because the study included only a small number of donors, the genetic and exposure-history diversity represented was limited. Pairwise subsampling indicated that sequencing depth was expected to affect the degree of clonotype sharing among donors. Even with the large sequencing depth, rarefaction of the sorted-subset datasets indicated that sequencing was incomplete. Larger estimated clonotype richness was generally found for naive subsets than for memory subsets. Higher generation probabilities were observed for clonotypes shared by all four sorted-subset donors than for non-shared clonotypes.

Using the deep immunoSEQ assay, TCR CDR3 regions were amplified from genomic DNA by multiplex PCR. Extracted genomic DNA from each cell subset was spread evenly across all wells of several immunoSEQ 96-well plates, with each plate serving as a replicate. Each replicate PCR for sorted subsets received roughly 200 ng genomic DNA, equal to about 30,000 T cell genomes. The purified libraries were quantified using a Qubit 3.0 fluorometer, sized with a Bioanalyzer 2100, and then quantified again using the KAPA Library Quantification kit. Every immunoSEQ 96-well plate was sequenced on a dedicated single-read 150-cycle Illumina NextSeq 550 flow cell. In the paper's pipeline: Because the immunoSEQ output held only junctional sequences and lacked quality scores, the filtering could not match the filtering applied to full-length reads. Sequences were annotated with PyIR, a Python wrapper for IgBLAST v1.9, using IMGT germline references to assign V/J genes and CDR3. Reads were removed for weak V/J assignments (E-value above 1e-6), missing CDR3, stop codons, out-of-frame junctions, or ambiguous translated residues. V3J clonotypes were defined as sequences sharing an identical inferred V gene, J gene, and CDR3 amino acid sequence. The percentage overlap between two repertoires was calculated by dividing the number of shared unique clonotypes by the size of the smaller repertoire. Repertoire richness was assessed with RTK rarefaction, the Chao1 estimator, and Recon v2.1 estimates of unobserved clonotypes. OLGA was used to compute generation probabilities for all TCRbeta clonotypes that the gDNA method yielded from several donors. In its TCRdb copy, this immuneACCESS table keeps in-frame sequences only and misses some clones. Where compared with another copy, unresolved V genes explain less than half of these, and the others have no known cause. V, J and clone size are those of that table, while D and trimming were read from the DNA. This sample is represented by roughly 1 million clones; under 80% of them were singletons. Of the sample, roughly 1.4% is held by the ten largest clones.

Remarks on this clone: The target of this receptor is not known. No base quality values were provided; no much bigger clone lies one nucleotide off.

Donors were healthy HIV-negative adults with no recently reported acute infections or vaccinations. Every donor was a Caucasian adult residing in Nashville, Tennessee, USA. CD4+ T cells were enriched through magnetic negative selection, after which naive cells were positively selected on CD45RA and the remaining negative fraction served as the memory subset. Blood was obtained by leukapheresis, after which PBMCs were separated by Ficoll-Histopaque density gradient centrifugation and cryopreserved in liquid nitrogen vapor phase. Analytical flow cytometry was used to check the purity and quantity of each magnetically sorted T cell population. Genomic DNA was isolated from each sorted fraction and quantified by UV absorbance on a Nanodrop 2000c. The CDR3 holds 13 amino acids from the cysteine to the phenylalanine. This entry keeps only the CDR3 DNA: 39 bases, framed from base 1. From the germline V gene (reference sequence), CDR1 is LNHNV and CDR2 is YYDKDF. Deletion took 2 bases off V and 1 base off J, with a span of 5 bases between the germline ends.

Rearrangement joined TRBV15 to TRBJ2-5, and perhaps TRBD2 as D gene, on 5 matching bases. This sequence was found in a man aged 18-30 years in good health. Sequenced sample: memory CD4+ T cells sorted from blood. The sample's cell subset or site label, in plain terms: CD45RA-negative fraction. The DNA sequence is as follows: TGTGCCACCAGCAGACGGGGCCAAGAGACCCAGTACTTC. The translation is CATSRRGQETQYF.